This TCR beta chain was sequenced during a study of shared clonotypes between healthy human individuals. About the study: Three CD4 naive, three CD4 memory, two CD8 naive and one CD8 memory plate were used per donor. Study results and limitations: Generation probability values for non-shared clonotypes were lower than those for clonotypes shared by all four donors. Clonotypes that were shared across a handful of donors made up 4.5% to 5% of naive CD4 clonotypes.

Germline trimming cut 5 bases from V and 6 bases from J; bases unmatched to any gene: 10. The CDR3 loop spans 15 amino acids. Germline values: CDR1 SQVTM, CDR2 ANQGSEA. This clone was seen once. No antigen is known for it. Researchers partitioned CD4+ cells into CD45RA+ naive and CD45RA-negative memory subsets. Sequencing used immunoSEQ multiplex PCR; TCRdb keeps in-frame clones, though not all of them. The sample yields under 2.5 million clones, 85% to 95% seen once. The TCR comes from a man aged 18 to 29 in good health. Some clones in this sample may be carry-over from other donors' samples. V is TRBV29-1 and J is TRBJ2-7, with 13 bases lining up with TRBD2. Material for sequencing was naive CD4+ T cells from PBMCs. Subset: CD45RA+ positively selected. This CDR3 reads CSVFTRGTSGTEQYF. Here the CDR3 DNA reads TGCAGCGTTTTCACCCGTGGGACTAGCGGGACCGAGCAGTACTTC.